A single sample gave rise to the 10 T cell receptor beta chains below, sequenced in a study of T cell clonality in common variable immunodeficiency. Sequencing was performed with immunoSEQ multiplex PCR; in TCRdb, only in-frame clones are kept and a portion is missing. Singletons are absent from the sample, which has 30,000 to 40,000 clones. Sample: peripheral blood mononuclear cells. All receptors derive from a person between 18 and 70 years old in good health.

In its sample, this clone was seen many times. The read halts 3 residues ahead of the CDR3 end, with the missing end drawn from the germline J gene. The gene calls are TRBV19 and TRBJ2-7; 8 nucleotides agree with TRBD2. The germline CDR1 and CDR2 sequences are LNHDA and SQIVND (reference sequence). The CDR3 has 15 residues. V was pared by 4 bases and J by 1 base, with 6 bases of the junction left unmatched. The chain's CDR3 is CASSTSGSGSYEQYF. The DNA read from the CDR3 is TGTGCCAGTAGTACCAGCGGGAGCGGGTCCTACGAG.

This clone was seen at least ten times. Coverage ceases 3 residues before the CDR3 finishes, and the germline J gene fills in the end. The chain links TRBV20-1 to TRBJ2-7, with a possible D match to TRBD1 (5 bases). Germline CDR1 DFQATT, CDR2 SNEGSKA (reference sequence). This CDR3 spans 14 amino acids. The ends were cut back, 3 bases at V and 0 bases at J, with 12 bases in the middle. Partial CDR3 DNA: TGCAGTGCTAGGCTCCAGGGTCCCTCCTACGAG. It is translated as CSARLQGPSYE. The CDR3 reads in full as CSARLQGPSYEQYF.

This clone has a count of ten or more. The missing CDR3 end, 3 residues past where the read stops, is filled in from the germline J gene. J is TRBJ2-7 and V is TRBV2; TRBD2 matches 12 bases. J gave up 3 bases and V 4 bases, and 7 bases lay outside the gene matches. The CDR3 sequence is 16 residues long. Germline V gives CDR1 SNHLY, CDR2 FYNNEI. The covered CDR3 bases are TGTGCCAGCAGTGCAGTGACTAGCGGGAGTGGCTACGAG. It codes for CASSAVTSGSGYE. The entire CDR3 protein reads CASSAVTSGSGYEQYF.

This clone was detected ten times or more. The observed sequence ends 3 residues before the CDR3 terminus, with the missing tail filled in from the germline J gene. V usage is TRBV19 and J usage is TRBJ2-5; 7 bases match TRBD2. V lost 8 bases, J lost 4 bases, and 13 bases stayed unmatched. The CDR3 is 15 amino acids. CDR1 is LNHDA, CDR2 SQIVND, per germline (reference sequence). The CDR3 DNA, read in part, is TGTGCCAGTCAGAAGGGTAGCGGGTTTCCAGAGACC. This encodes CASQKGSGFPET. The whole CDR3 is CASQKGSGFPETQYF.

The sequenced part of the CDR3 DNA is TGTGCCTGGAGTATGATGGGGCTGGGCACAGATACC. Translation: CAWSMMGLGTDT. The whole CDR3 reads CAWSMMGLGTDTYTF. The V and J genes are TRBV30 and TRBJ1-2; tentative D call: TRBD1 (5 bases). The read finishes 3 residues shy of the CDR3 end, and the germline J gene is used to complete it. This CDR3 spans 15 amino acids. The germline V gene encodes CDR1 GTSNPN and CDR2 SVGIG (reference sequence).

This clone came up many times. The read falls 3 residues short of the CDR3 end, and the missing part is taken from the germline J gene. V usage is TRBV6-1 and J usage is TRBJ2-1, with 9 bases fitting TRBD2. This CDR3 has 16 amino acids. Germline CDR1 and CDR2: MNHNS and SASEGT. Trimming removed 1 base from V and 6 bases from J; junction bases left unmatched: 7. The sequenced CDR3 bases are TGTGCCAGCAGTGAAGGCCACCTAGCGGGAAGCAATGAG. Translation gives CASSEGHLAGSNE. Given in full, the CDR3 is CASSEGHLAGSNEQFF.

This clone appeared a few times. The CDR3 extends 3 residues past the end of the read, so its final part is completed from the germline J gene. The V and J genes are TRBV7-6 and TRBJ1-2, with D possibly TRBD1 on 6 matching bases. This CDR3 is 15 amino acids long. Germline values: CDR1 SGHVS, CDR2 FNYEAQ. Partial CDR3 DNA: TGTGCCAGCAGCTTAGCACAGGGAGGCTCCTACGAC. Translating gives CASSLAQGGSYD. The full CDR3 protein is CASSLAQGGSYDYTF.

This clone was picked up many times. Read coverage stops 3 residues before the CDR3 terminus; the germline J gene supplies the remainder. J is TRBJ2-5 and V is TRBV7-9; perhaps TRBD1 as D (6 bases). This CDR3 is 13 amino acids long. The germline CDR1 and CDR2 sequences are SEHNR and FQNEAQ (reference sequence). Trimming took 5 bases from V and 5 from J, leaving 12 bases between them. The sequenced part of the CDR3 DNA is TGTGCCAGCAGCCCTACAGGGATCGAGACC. This translates into CASSPTGIET. The CDR3 as a whole reads CASSPTGIETQYF.

This clone occurred many times. The read terminates 3 residues ahead of where the CDR3 ends, so the germline J gene completes it. The chain couples TRBV30 to TRBJ1-2, with 9 bases that match TRBD1. The CDR3 totals 14 residues. Germline CDR1 and CDR2: GTSNPN and SVGIG (reference sequence). V gave up 4 bases and J gave up 2 bases; unmatched junction bases: 5. CDR3 loop: CAWKGTGLNYGYTF. The CDR3 bases that were read are TGTGCCTGGAAAGGGACAGGGTTGAACTATGGC.

In its sample, this clone was seen many times. With the read ending 3 residues before the CDR3 end, the germline J gene is used to fill in that end. The chain combines TRBV19 with TRBJ1-2; 9 nucleotides match TRBD1. The CDR3 runs 13 residues. Looked up from germline, CDR1 is LNHDA and CDR2 is SQIVND (reference sequence). The sequenced part of the CDR3 DNA is TGTGCCAGTCAACCTACAGGGGGCGACGGC. Translation gives CASQPTGGDG. The CDR3, in full, reads CASQPTGGDGYTF. The full variable domain, in which reference TRBV19 and TRBJ1-2 provide the parts outside the CDR3, is DGGITQSPKYLFRKEGQNVTLSCEQNLNHDAMYWYRQDPGQGLRLIYYSQIVNDFQKGDIAEGYSVSREKKESFPLTVTSAQKNPTAFYLCASQPTGGDGYTFGSGTRLTVV.